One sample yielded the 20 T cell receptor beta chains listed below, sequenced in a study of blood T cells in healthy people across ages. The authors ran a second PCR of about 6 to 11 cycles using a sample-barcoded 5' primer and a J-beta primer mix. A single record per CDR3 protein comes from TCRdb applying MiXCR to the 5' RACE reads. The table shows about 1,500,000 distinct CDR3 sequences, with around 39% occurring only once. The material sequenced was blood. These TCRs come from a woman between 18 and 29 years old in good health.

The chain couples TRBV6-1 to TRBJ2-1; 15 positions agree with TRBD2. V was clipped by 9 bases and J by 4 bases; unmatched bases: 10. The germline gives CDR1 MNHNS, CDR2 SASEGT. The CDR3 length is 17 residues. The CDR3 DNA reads TGTGCCAGTGGACTAGCGGGAGGGCCACAATCTTACAATGAGCAGTTCTTC. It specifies CASGLAGGPQSYNEQFF.

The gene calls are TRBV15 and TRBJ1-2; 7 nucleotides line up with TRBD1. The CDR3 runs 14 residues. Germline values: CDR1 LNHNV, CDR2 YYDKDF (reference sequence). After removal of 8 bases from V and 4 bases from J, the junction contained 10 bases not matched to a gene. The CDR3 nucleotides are TGTGCCACCCAAGGTGTTCAGGGGGTCTATGGCTACACCTTC. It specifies CATQGVQGVYGYTF.

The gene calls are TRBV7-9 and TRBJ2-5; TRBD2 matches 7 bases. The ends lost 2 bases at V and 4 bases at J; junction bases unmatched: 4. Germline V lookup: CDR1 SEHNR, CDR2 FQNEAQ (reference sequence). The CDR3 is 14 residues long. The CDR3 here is CASSLQAGLETQYF. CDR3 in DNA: TGTGCCAGCAGCTTACAAGCGGGGTTAGAGACCCAGTACTTC. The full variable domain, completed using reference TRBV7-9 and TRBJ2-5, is DTGVSQNPRHKITKRGQNVTFRCDPISEHNRLYWYRQTLGQGPEFLTYFQNEAQLEKSRLLSDRFSAERPKGSFSTLEIQRTEQGDSAMYLCASSLQAGLETQYFGPGTRLLVL.

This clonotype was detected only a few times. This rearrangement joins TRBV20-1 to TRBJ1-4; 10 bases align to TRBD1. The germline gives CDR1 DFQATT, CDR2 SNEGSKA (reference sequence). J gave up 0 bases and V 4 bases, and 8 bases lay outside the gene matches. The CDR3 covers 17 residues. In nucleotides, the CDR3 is TGCAGTGCTAAACAATCCGGGACAGGGGCAACTAATGAAAAACTGTTTTTT. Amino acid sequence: CSAKQSGTGATNEKLFF.

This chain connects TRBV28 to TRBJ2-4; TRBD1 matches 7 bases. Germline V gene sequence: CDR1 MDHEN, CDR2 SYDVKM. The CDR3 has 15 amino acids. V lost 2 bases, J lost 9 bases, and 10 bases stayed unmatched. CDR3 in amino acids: CASSLPDRVLGIQYF. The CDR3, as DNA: TGTGCCAGCAGTTTACCCGACAGGGTTTTGGGCATTCAGTACTTC. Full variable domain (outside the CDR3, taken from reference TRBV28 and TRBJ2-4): DVKVTQSSRYLVKRTGEKVFLECVQDMDHENMFWYRQDPGLGLRLIYFSYDVKMKEKGDIPEGYSVSREKKERFSLILESASTNQTSMYLCASSLPDRVLGIQYFGAGTRLSVL.

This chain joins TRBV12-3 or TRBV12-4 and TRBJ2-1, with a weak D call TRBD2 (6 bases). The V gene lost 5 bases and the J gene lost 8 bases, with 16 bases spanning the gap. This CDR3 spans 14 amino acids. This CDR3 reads CASSPLGRPHEQFF. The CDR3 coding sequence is TGTGCCAGCAGTCCCCTAGGGAGGCCACATGAGCAGTTCTTC.

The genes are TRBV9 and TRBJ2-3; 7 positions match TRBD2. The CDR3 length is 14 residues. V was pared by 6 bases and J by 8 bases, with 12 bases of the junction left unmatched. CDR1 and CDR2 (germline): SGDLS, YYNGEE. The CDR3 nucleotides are TGTGCCAGCACCCCTACACCAAGCGGGGCTACGCAGTATTTT. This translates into CASTPTPSGATQYF. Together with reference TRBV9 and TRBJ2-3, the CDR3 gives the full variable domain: DSGVTQTPKHLITATGQRVTLRCSPRSGDLSVYWYQQSLDQGLQFLIQYYNGEERAKGNILERFSAQQFPDLHSELNLSSLELGDSALYFCASTPTPSGATQYFGPGTRLTVL.

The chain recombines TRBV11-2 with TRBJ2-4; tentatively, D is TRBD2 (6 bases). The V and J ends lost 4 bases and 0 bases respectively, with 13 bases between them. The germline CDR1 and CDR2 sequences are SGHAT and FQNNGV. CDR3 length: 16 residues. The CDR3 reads CASSWERVLAKNIQYF. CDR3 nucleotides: TGTGCCAGCAGCTGGGAGCGGGTTCTAGCCAAAAACATTCAGTACTTC.

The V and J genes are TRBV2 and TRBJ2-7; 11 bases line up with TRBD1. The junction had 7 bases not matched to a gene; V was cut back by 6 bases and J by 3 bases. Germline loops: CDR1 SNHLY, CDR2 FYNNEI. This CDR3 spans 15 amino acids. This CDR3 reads CASRTGTGGIYEQYF. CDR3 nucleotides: TGTGCCAGCAGGACCGGGACAGGGGGTATCTACGAGCAGTACTTC.

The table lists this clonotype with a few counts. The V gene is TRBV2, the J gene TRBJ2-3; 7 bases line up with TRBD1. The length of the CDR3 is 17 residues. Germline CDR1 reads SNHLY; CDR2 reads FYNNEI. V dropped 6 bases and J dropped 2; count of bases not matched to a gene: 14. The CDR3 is CASRATGLLVSTDTQYF. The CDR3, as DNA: TGTGCCAGCAGGGCGACAGGGCTGTTGGTATCCACAGATACGCAGTATTTT.

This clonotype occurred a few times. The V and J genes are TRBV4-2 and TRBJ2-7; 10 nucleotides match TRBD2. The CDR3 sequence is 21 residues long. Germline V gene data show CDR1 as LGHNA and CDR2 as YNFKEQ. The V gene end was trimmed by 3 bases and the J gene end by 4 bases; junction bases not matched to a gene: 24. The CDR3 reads CASSQLLWASGRVDGNYEQYF. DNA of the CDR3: TGTGCCAGCAGCCAGCTCCTATGGGCTAGCGGGAGAGTCGACGGGAATTACGAGCAGTACTTC.

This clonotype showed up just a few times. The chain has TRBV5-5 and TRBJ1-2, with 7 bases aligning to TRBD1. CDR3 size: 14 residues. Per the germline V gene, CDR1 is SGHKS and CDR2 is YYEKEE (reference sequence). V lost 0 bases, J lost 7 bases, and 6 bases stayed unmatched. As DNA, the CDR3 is TGTGCCAGCAGCTTGGAGGGATACAGGGGTGGCTACACCTTC. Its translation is CASSLEGYRGGYTF.

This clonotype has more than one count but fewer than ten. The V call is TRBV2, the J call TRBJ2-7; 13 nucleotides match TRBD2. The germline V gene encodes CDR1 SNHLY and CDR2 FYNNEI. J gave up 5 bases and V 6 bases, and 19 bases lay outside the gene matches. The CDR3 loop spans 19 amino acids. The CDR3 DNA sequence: TGTGCCAGCAGCCCTGCGGGGGTTTGGACTAGCGGGAGTTTAAACGAGCAGTACTTC. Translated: CASSPAGVWTSGSLNEQYF.

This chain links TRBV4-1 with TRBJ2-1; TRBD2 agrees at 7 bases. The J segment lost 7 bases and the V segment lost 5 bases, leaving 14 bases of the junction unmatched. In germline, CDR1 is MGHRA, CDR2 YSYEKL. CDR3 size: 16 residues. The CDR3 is CASSRGLVGFPNEQFF. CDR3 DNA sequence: TGCGCCAGCAGCAGAGGACTAGTCGGCTTCCCAAATGAGCAGTTCTTC.

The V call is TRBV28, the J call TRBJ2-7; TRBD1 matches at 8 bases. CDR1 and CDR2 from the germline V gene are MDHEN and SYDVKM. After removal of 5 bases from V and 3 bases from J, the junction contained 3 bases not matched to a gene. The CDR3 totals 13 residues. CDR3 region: CASSTQGDYEQYF. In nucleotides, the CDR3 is TGTGCCAGCAGTACACAGGGGGACTACGAGCAGTACTTC.

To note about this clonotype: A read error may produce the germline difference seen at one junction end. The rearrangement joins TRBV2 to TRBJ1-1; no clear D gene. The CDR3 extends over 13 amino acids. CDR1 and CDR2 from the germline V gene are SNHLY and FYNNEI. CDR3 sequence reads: CASSTEVNTEAFF. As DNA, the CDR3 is TGTGCGAGCAGCACCGAGGTGAACACTGAAGCTTTCTTT.

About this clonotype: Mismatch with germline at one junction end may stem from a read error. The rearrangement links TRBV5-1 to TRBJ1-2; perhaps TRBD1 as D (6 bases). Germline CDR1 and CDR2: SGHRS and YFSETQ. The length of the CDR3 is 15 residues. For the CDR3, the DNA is TGCGCCAGCAGGTTGGGGGCGGGGAAGAACTATGGCTACACCTTC. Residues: CASRLGAGKNYGYTF.

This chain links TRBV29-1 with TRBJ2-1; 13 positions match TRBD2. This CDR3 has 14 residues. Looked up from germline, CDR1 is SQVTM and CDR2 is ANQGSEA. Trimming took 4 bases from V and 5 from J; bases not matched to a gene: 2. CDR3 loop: CSVAGLAGNNEQFF. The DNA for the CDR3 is TGCAGCGTTGCGGGACTAGCGGGGAACAATGAGCAGTTCTTC.

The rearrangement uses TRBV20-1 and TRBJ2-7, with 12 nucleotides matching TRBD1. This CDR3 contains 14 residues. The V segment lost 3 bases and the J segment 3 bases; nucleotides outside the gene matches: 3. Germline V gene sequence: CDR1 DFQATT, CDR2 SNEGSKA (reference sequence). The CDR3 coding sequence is TGCAGTGCTAGGGGACAGGGGGCCATCTACGAGCAGTACTTC. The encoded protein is CSARGQGAIYEQYF.

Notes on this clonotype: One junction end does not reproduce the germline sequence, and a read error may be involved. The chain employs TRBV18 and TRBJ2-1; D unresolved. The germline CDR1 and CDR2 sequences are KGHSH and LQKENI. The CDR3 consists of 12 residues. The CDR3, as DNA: TGTGCCATCTCACCGGAAGGTTATGAGCAGTTCTTC. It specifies CAISPEGYEQFF.